Here is one T cell receptor (beta chain) with its context. Sequencing used immunoSEQ multiplex PCR; TCRdb keeps in-frame clones, though not all of them. The sample records more than 15,000 clones, about 92% being singletons. Stated treatment: randomized to nivolumab then ipilimumab (arm A) or the reverse (arm B). DNA-damaging chemotherapy had not been given to any patient beforehand. The sample comes from a study of sequential checkpoint blockade in melanoma. About the research overall: Patients were randomized 1:1 to nivolumab-then-ipilimumab or ipilimumab-then-nivolumab first-line.

Sequenced here: CD8+ T cells sorted from blood (inferred from file names), sampled from a patient given nivolumab and ipilimumab in sequence. The origin of this receptor is a human donor with melanoma.

The chain's CDR3 is CASSWGTGGGYGYTF. The CDR3 nucleotides are TGTGCCAGCAGTTGGGGGACAGGGGGCGGCTATGGCTACACCTTC. The chain is built from TRBV27 and TRBJ1-2, with 12 bases fitting TRBD1. Losses at the gene ends were 4 bases for V and 4 bases for J; bases not matched to a gene: 4. The CDR3 contains 15 residues. CDR1 MNHEY and CDR2 SMNVEV come from the germline V gene (reference sequence).